Listed below are T cell receptor beta chains from one sample, sequenced in a study of blood T cells in healthy people across ages. Each CDR3 protein is one row after TCRdb ran MiXCR on the 5' RACE reads. The profile shows some 750,000 distinct CDR3 sequences, approximately 22% of them singletons. Material for sequencing was blood. These TCRs come from a man aged 70-80 years in good health. The CDR3 runs from the conserved cysteine through the conserved F or W. The order of the fields is CDR3 DNA, CDR3 protein, D gene, J gene, V gene, clone size. The D gene is left open where the match is weak. Clone size is not always given. Where it is, it says once, few, many or a class for expanded clones.

DNA: TGTGCCAGCAGCTTGACGGGGGCCGGCTTGGAAAAACTGTTTTTT
CDR3: CASSLTGAGLEKLFF
D: .
J: TRBJ1-4
V: TRBV5-6
size: few

DNA: TGTGCCAGCAGCCCGAGGGGGACTAGCTCAGATACGCAGTATTTT
CDR3: CASSPRGTSSDTQYF
D: TRBD2
J: TRBJ2-3
V: TRBV9
size: .

DNA: TGTGCCAGCAGCTTCAGGAGACTAGCGGGTGGCAATGAGCAGTTCTTC
CDR3: CASSFRRLAGGNEQFF
D: TRBD2
J: TRBJ2-1
V: TRBV7-8
size: few

DNA: TGTGCCAGCAGCCAAGGGAGCGGGAGGTCCTACAATGAGCAGTTCTTC
CDR3: CASSQGSGRSYNEQFF
D: TRBD2
J: TRBJ2-1
V: TRBV3-1
size: few

DNA: TGCGCCAGCAGCTTAGCTATCGGGGGATCGGCAGATACGCAGTATTTT
CDR3: CASSLAIGGSADTQYF
D: .
J: TRBJ2-3
V: TRBV7-2
size: .

DNA: TGTGCCAGCAGCCCGCTTCAAGCGGGAGTAGAGACCCAGTACTTC
CDR3: CASSPLQAGVETQYF
D: TRBD2
J: TRBJ2-5
V: TRBV7-2
size: .

DNA: TGTGCCAGCAGTCCCCCCGGGACAGGGAACAATGAGCAGTTCTTC
CDR3: CASSPPGTGNNEQFF
D: TRBD1
J: TRBJ2-1
V: TRBV12-3/TRBV12-4
size: .

DNA: TGTGCCAGCAATAGACTAGCGGGGGAGGATGAGCAGTTCTTC
CDR3: CASNRLAGEDEQFF
D: TRBD2
J: TRBJ2-1
V: TRBV9
size: .

DNA: TGTGCCAGCAGCTACAATGGAATTGACAATGAGCAGTTCTTC
CDR3: CASSYNGIDNEQFF
D: .
J: TRBJ2-1
V: TRBV7-9
size: .

DNA: TGTGCCAGCAGTTTAGTCACTAGGTCTGGCTACACCTTC
CDR3: CASSLVTRSGYTF
D: .
J: TRBJ1-2
V: TRBV12-3/TRBV12-4
size: .

DNA: TGTGCCACCAGCAGGCAGGCCATAGGGGTTTTCGGGTACGAGCAGTACTTC
CDR3: CATSRQAIGVFGYEQYF
D: .
J: TRBJ2-7
V: TRBV15
size: .

DNA: TGTGCCAGCAGCTTAGGGACAACTTATGACTACACCTTC
CDR3: CASSLGTTYDYTF
D: .
J: TRBJ1-2
V: TRBV7-2
size: .

DNA: TGTGCCAGCAGCCAAGATCAGGCGAGGAACACTGAAGCTTTCTTT
CDR3: CASSQDQARNTEAFF
D: .
J: TRBJ1-1
V: TRBV14
size: few

DNA: TGTGCCAGCAGCGCGACTGGAAACACCATATATTTT
CDR3: CASSATGNTIYF
D: .
J: TRBJ1-3
V: TRBV11-1
size: .

DNA: TGCGCCAGCAGCTTCCAAAGGATCCGAAATAGGGTTACGCAGTATTTT
CDR3: CASSFQRIRNRVTQYF
D: .
J: TRBJ2-3
V: TRBV5-1
size: few

DNA: .
CDR3: CASSFGPGAGEKLFF
D: .
J: TRBJ1-4
V: TRBV11-2
size: .

DNA: TGTGCCAGCAGCCTGAAGGCCGATACCATGAACACTGAAGCTTTCTTT
CDR3: CASSLKADTMNTEAFF
D: .
J: TRBJ1-1
V: TRBV7-9
size: .

DNA: TGTGCCAGCAGCCTCGGACAGTCAGCTTTCTTT
CDR3: CASSLGQSAFF
D: .
J: TRBJ1-1
V: TRBV12-3/TRBV12-4
size: .

DNA: TGCAGTGCGACTTTTACGGTGCCTATAGAGACCCAGTACTTC
CDR3: CSATFTVPIETQYF
D: .
J: TRBJ2-5
V: TRBV20-1
size: .

DNA: TGTGCCAGCCAGACACAATCTGGAAACACCATATATTTT
CDR3: CASQTQSGNTIYF
D: .
J: TRBJ1-3
V: TRBV11-2
size: .

DNA: TGTGCCAGCAGTTCCGGGACAGGGTGGAATTCACCCCTCCACTTT
CDR3: CASSSGTGWNSPLHF
D: TRBD1
J: TRBJ1-6
V: TRBV12-3/TRBV12-4
size: .

DNA: TGTGCCAGCAGCCAAGTGGCTAGCGGGAGGAAGGCCAAAAACATTCAGTACTTC
CDR3: CASSQVASGRKAKNIQYF
D: TRBD2
J: TRBJ2-4
V: TRBV14
size: many

DNA: TGCAGCGCGGGGGCGGGAACTAATGAAAAACTGTTTTTT
CDR3: CSAGAGTNEKLFF
D: .
J: TRBJ1-4
V: TRBV29-1
size: .

DNA: TGTGCCAGTAGCTCGAGCCTCTACAATGAGCGGTTCTTC
CDR3: CASSSSLYNERFF
D: .
J: TRBJ2-1
V: TRBV19
size: .

DNA: TGTGCCAGCAGCCTGCGCTCAGGTTATTTCGGCACAGATACGCAGTATTTT
CDR3: CASSLRSGYFGTDTQYF
D: .
J: TRBJ2-3
V: TRBV13
size: .

DNA: TGTGCCAGCAAGGACAGCCATAATTCACCCCTCCACTTT
CDR3: CASKDSHNSPLHF
D: .
J: TRBJ1-6
V: TRBV12-3/TRBV12-4
size: .

DNA: TGCAGCGCGGCGACAACCCCGGGACTAGGGACCTACAATGAGCAGTTCTTC
CDR3: CSAATTPGLGTYNEQFF
D: TRBD2
J: TRBJ2-1
V: TRBV29-1
size: .

DNA: TGCAGCGCCCTAGACAGGGGGCACCTTTATTCTGATACGCAGTATTTT
CDR3: CSALDRGHLYSDTQYF
D: TRBD1
J: TRBJ2-3
V: TRBV29-1
size: few

DNA: TGCAGTGCTAGAGATCCCGGGGGAGGCGGGACGGTGAACACCGGGGAGCTGTTTTTT
CDR3: CSARDPGGGGTVNTGELFF
D: .
J: TRBJ2-2
V: TRBV20-1
size: .

DNA: TGTGCCAGCAGTGATTCCCTAGGGCCCCTGCAGCCCCAGCATTTT
CDR3: CASSDSLGPLQPQHF
D: .
J: TRBJ1-5
V: TRBV2
size: few

DNA: TGTGCCAGCAGTTCCCTTTGGACAGGGCCCACTGAAGCTTTCTTT
CDR3: CASSSLWTGPTEAFF
D: TRBD1
J: TRBJ1-1
V: TRBV12-3/TRBV12-4
size: few

DNA: TGCAGTGCTAGAGTGGACGTGGGTGAAGCTTTCTTT
CDR3: CSARVDVGEAFF
D: .
J: TRBJ1-1
V: TRBV20-1
size: few

DNA: TGTGCCAGCAGCCAAGAGGGTTTGGGTACTGAAGCTTTCTTT
CDR3: CASSQEGLGTEAFF
D: .
J: TRBJ1-1
V: TRBV3-1
size: many

DNA: TGCAGTGCTAGAGATCCCCGGACACCATACAATGAGCAGTTCTTC
CDR3: CSARDPRTPYNEQFF
D: .
J: TRBJ2-1
V: TRBV20-1
size: .

DNA: TGCGCCAGCAAGCACCCGGACGGACCTGAAGCTTTCTTT
CDR3: CASKHPDGPEAFF
D: .
J: TRBJ1-1
V: TRBV5-1
size: .

DNA: TGTGCCAGCGGATCGGGGTTTAGCAATCAGCCCCAGCATTTT
CDR3: CASGSGFSNQPQHF
D: .
J: TRBJ1-5
V: TRBV6-6
size: few

DNA: TGTGCCAGCAGTTCGGGACTAGCGGGGGGTTACAATGAGCAGTTCTTC
CDR3: CASSSGLAGGYNEQFF
D: TRBD2
J: TRBJ2-1
V: TRBV12-3/TRBV12-4
size: many

DNA: TGTGCCAGCAGCAGTAGTTGGCGCGGGGGGAGTCATGAGCAGTTCTTC
CDR3: CASSSSWRGGSHEQFF
D: TRBD2
J: TRBJ2-1
V: TRBV11-2
size: few

DNA: TGTGCCAGCAGTTCCCCCGCAGCTCCGGACAGGGGGCGTCAGCCCCAGCATTTT
CDR3: CASSSPAAPDRGRQPQHF
D: TRBD1
J: TRBJ1-5
V: TRBV6-5
size: .

DNA: TGTGCCAGCAGCCCAGGGACAGCGCTCTATGGCTACACCTTC
CDR3: CASSPGTALYGYTF
D: TRBD1
J: TRBJ1-2
V: TRBV6-5
size: few

DNA: TGTGCCAGAAGTTGGACCAACTATGGCTACACCTTC
CDR3: CARSWTNYGYTF
D: .
J: TRBJ1-2
V: TRBV2
size: few

DNA: TGTGCCAGCACCAATCGAGGGGCTACGCAGTATTTT
CDR3: CASTNRGATQYF
D: .
J: TRBJ2-3
V: TRBV12-3/TRBV12-4
size: few

DNA: TGTGCCAGCAGTTACGCCACAGGGATGCGTTCACCCCTCCACTTT
CDR3: CASSYATGMRSPLHF
D: .
J: TRBJ1-6
V: TRBV6-5
size: few

DNA: TGTGCCTGGAGTGTACATGTGACTAGCGGGAGCATCTCCTACAATGAGCAGTTCTTC
CDR3: CAWSVHVTSGSISYNEQFF
D: TRBD2
J: TRBJ2-1
V: TRBV30
size: .

DNA: TGTGCCAGCAGCCAAGATAAGGGGGCCCACAATGAGCAGTTCTTC
CDR3: CASSQDKGAHNEQFF
D: TRBD1
J: TRBJ2-1
V: TRBV3-1
size: .

DNA: TGTGCCAGCAGACCTCCTGGACTAGCGGGAAACAATGAGCAGTTCTTC
CDR3: CASRPPGLAGNNEQFF
D: TRBD2
J: TRBJ2-1
V: TRBV12-3/TRBV12-4
size: .

DNA: TGCAGCGTTGTACAGGGGTACCAAGAGACCCAGTACTTC
CDR3: CSVVQGYQETQYF
D: TRBD1
J: TRBJ2-5
V: TRBV29-1
size: .

DNA: TGTGCCAGCAGCTTATGGGGCGTGAACGGTCCCACCTACGAGCAGTACTTC
CDR3: CASSLWGVNGPTYEQYF
D: .
J: TRBJ2-7
V: TRBV7-2
size: .

DNA: TGTGCCAGCAGCCCCCGGACAGGGGATAGCACAGATACGCAGTATTTT
CDR3: CASSPRTGDSTDTQYF
D: TRBD1
J: TRBJ2-3
V: TRBV7-9
size: .

DNA: TGCAGTGCTACAACGATCGACAGCCTGAACACTGAAGCTTTCTTT
CDR3: CSATTIDSLNTEAFF
D: .
J: TRBJ1-1
V: TRBV20-1
size: few

DNA: TGCAGTGCTAGATTGCGGGGGTTGGGCTATGGCTACACCTTC
CDR3: CSARLRGLGYGYTF
D: .
J: TRBJ1-2
V: TRBV20-1
size: few

DNA: TGTGCCAGCAGCCCCTCCCTCTCCACAGATACGCAGTATTTT
CDR3: CASSPSLSTDTQYF
D: .
J: TRBJ2-3
V: TRBV4-2
size: few

DNA: TGTGCCAGCAGCTTAGACAGGGGGAATGAGCAGTTCTTC
CDR3: CASSLDRGNEQFF
D: TRBD1
J: TRBJ2-1
V: TRBV5-5
size: many

DNA: TGTGCCAGCAGCTCGAAGTGGCTAGCGGGGTACTCCTACGAGCAGTACTTC
CDR3: CASSSKWLAGYSYEQYF
D: TRBD2
J: TRBJ2-7
V: TRBV5-6
size: .

DNA: TGTGCCAGCAGCTTGGGTCACAGCGGGACTTACAATGAGCAGTTCTTC
CDR3: CASSLGHSGTYNEQFF
D: TRBD2
J: TRBJ2-1
V: TRBV5-8
size: many

DNA: TGTGCCAGCAGTTACCGAGGGATCGGCTACACCTTC
CDR3: CASSYRGIGYTF
D: .
J: TRBJ1-2
V: TRBV6-2/TRBV6-3
size: many

DNA: TGTGCCAGCAGGCCGGACAGAGCCTACGAGCAGTACTTC
CDR3: CASRPDRAYEQYF
D: .
J: TRBJ2-7
V: TRBV12-3/TRBV12-4
size: few